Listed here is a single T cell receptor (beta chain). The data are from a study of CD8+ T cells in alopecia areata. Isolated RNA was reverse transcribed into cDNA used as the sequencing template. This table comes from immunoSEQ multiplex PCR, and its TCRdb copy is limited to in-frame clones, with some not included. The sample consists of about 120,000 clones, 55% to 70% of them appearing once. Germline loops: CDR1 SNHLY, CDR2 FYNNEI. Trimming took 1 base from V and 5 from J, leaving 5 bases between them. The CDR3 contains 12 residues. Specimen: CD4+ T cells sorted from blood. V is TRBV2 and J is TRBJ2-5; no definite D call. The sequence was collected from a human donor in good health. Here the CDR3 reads CASSEVGETQYF. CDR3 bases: TGTGCCAGCAGTGAAGTAGGGGAGACCCAGTACTTC. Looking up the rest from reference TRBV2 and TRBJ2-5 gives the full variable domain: EPEVTQTPSHQVTQMGQEVILRCVPISNHLYFYWYRQILGQKVEFLVSFYNNEISEKSEIFDDQFSVERPDGSNFTLKIRSTKLEDSAMYFCASSEVGETQYFGPGTRLLVL.